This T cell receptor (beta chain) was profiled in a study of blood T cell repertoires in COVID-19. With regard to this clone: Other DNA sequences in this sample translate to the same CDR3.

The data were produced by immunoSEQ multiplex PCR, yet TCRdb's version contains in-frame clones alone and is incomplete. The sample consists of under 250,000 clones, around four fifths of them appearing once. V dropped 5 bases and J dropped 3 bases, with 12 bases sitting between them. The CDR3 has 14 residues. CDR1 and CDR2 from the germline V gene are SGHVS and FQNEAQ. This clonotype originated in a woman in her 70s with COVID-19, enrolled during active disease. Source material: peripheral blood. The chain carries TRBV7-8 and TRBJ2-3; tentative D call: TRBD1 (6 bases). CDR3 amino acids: CASSLERGTDTQYF. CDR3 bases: TGTGCCAGCAGCCTAGAAAGGGGGACAGATACGCAGTATTTT.